The sequence of this TCR beta chain was determined in a study of high-grade serous ovarian cancer treatment subgroups. Tumor samples were obtained before definitive surgery or chemotherapy. About this clone itself: The antigen is unknown.

The V gene's germline CDR1 is MGHDK and CDR2 SYGVNS. V shed 3 bases and J shed 3 bases, with 7 bases lying between them. CDR3 length: 13 amino acids. Using immunoSEQ multiplex PCR, the repertoire was profiled, and TCRdb retains in-frame clones only, with some absent. This table holds 500 to 650 clones, 70% to 80% found once. Study results and limitations: TCR clonal relatedness correlated positively with neoantigen level.

This TCR was recovered from a human donor with high-grade serous ovarian cancer. This chain uses TRBV25-1 with TRBJ2-3; D is possibly TRBD2 (5 bases). The sample taken for sequencing was tumor tissue. CDR3 protein: CASSETNTDTQYF. CDR3 DNA sequence: TGTGCCAGCAGTGAGACTAATACAGATACGCAGTATTTT. Full variable domain (missing parts from reference TRBV25-1 and TRBJ2-3): EADIYQTPRYLVIGTGKKITLECSQTMGHDKMYWYQQDPGMELHLIHYSYGVNSTEKGDLSSESTVSRIRTEHFPLTLESARPSHTSQYLCASSETNTDTQYFGPGTRLTVL.